This passage covers 14 T cell receptor beta chains from one sample sequenced in a study of neoadjuvant anti-PD-1 for oral cavity cancer. Assay used: immunoSEQ multiplex PCR; TCRdb lists only in-frame clones, some missing. This repertoire shows approximately 13,000 clones, around 74% found once; its top ten account for roughly 2.9%. Time point specified: after neoadjuvant nivolumab, at surgical resection. Source: PBMCs, taken after nivolumab (anti-PD-1) treatment. The receptor source for this set is a person between 40 and 79 years old with oral cavity squamous cell carcinoma.

In DNA, the CDR3 is TGTGCCAGTAGTTCATTTGGACAGGGCAATCAGCCCCAGCATTTT. It encodes CASSSFGQGNQPQHF. The chain joins TRBV19 to TRBJ1-5; 7 nucleotides match TRBD1. V was clipped by 5 bases and J by 2 bases; unmatched bases: 6. The CDR3 length is 15 residues. The germline gives CDR1 LNHDA, CDR2 SQIVND (reference sequence).

This clone turned up a few times. The chain joins TRBV10-3 to TRBJ1-1, with TRBD1 as a possible D gene (5 bases). Trimming left V 8 bases short and J 4 bases short, with 11 bases between. The CDR3 consists of 12 residues. Germline V gives CDR1 ENHRY, CDR2 SYGVKD. The CDR3 here is CAISDGGTEAFF. The CDR3 nucleotides read TGTGCCATCTCAGATGGGGGCACTGAAGCTTTCTTT.

V is TRBV27 and J is TRBJ2-4, with a weak D call TRBD1 (6 bases). V lost 6 bases and J 0 bases, leaving 12 bases between the germline ends. Germline assignment: CDR1 MNHEY and CDR2 SMNVEV (reference sequence). The CDR3 loop spans 15 amino acids. CDR3 bases: TGTGCCAGCAGCCCGAACAGGGTAGCCAAAAACATTCAGTACTTC. It codes for CASSPNRVAKNIQYF.

The rearrangement joins TRBV7-2 to TRBJ2-3; the match to TRBD2 covers 8 bases. The CDR3 consists of 16 residues. Germline V lookup: CDR1 SGHTA, CDR2 FQGNSA. V lost 6 bases to trimming and J lost 2 bases; unmatched junction nucleotides: 10. CDR3 nucleotide sequence: TGTGCCAGCAGTTTTTCAGCGGGAGCCCACACAGATACGCAGTATTTT. Amino acids: CASSFSAGAHTDTQYF.

This clone showed up just once. The chain recombines TRBV30 with TRBJ2-5; D remains unclear. Looked up from germline, CDR1 is GTSNPN and CDR2 is SVGIG (reference sequence). The CDR3 totals 12 residues. V lost 0 bases, J lost 5 bases, and 7 bases lay in between. The CDR3 is CAWSVIQETQYF. CDR3 DNA: TGTGCCTGGAGTGTGATTCAGGAGACCCAGTACTTC.

CDR3 loop: CASSEAGGIYEQYF. As DNA, the CDR3 is TGTGCCAGCAGTGAGGCCGGCGGGATCTACGAGCAGTACTTC. This chain links TRBV25-1 with TRBJ2-7; D is perhaps TRBD2 (6 bases). The CDR3 extends over 14 amino acids. CDR1 and CDR2 (germline): MGHDK, SYGVNS. The V gene lost 3 bases and the J gene lost 3 bases, with 12 bases spanning the gap.

V and J are TRBV7-9 and TRBJ2-1; weak D call: TRBD2 (5 bases). Trimming cost V 4 bases and J 2 bases, with 18 bases left between them. The CDR3 sequence is 17 residues long. Germline V gene sequence: CDR1 SEHNR, CDR2 FQNEAQ (reference sequence). The CDR3 nucleotides are TGTGCCAGCAGCTATGGTTGGGCTAGCCGGACCTACAATGAGCAGTTCTTC. Translating it yields CASSYGWASRTYNEQFF.

The CDR3 nucleotides read TGTGCCAGCAGCCCCTCCGGCATCTATGGCTACACCTTC. It codes for CASSPSGIYGYTF. This chain uses TRBV11-2 with TRBJ1-2; D call uncertain. This CDR3 contains 13 residues. Trimming cost V 5 bases and J 4 bases, with 11 bases left between them. Germline CDR1 is SGHAT and CDR2 is FQNNGV.

This chain links TRBV11-2 with TRBJ2-3, with D perhaps given as TRBD1 or TRBD2 (5 bases each). This CDR3 is 17 amino acids long. Trimming shortened V by 5 bases and J by 0 bases, and 18 bases separated the two germline ends. Germline lookup yields CDR1 SGHAT and CDR2 FQNNGV. The CDR3 sequence: CASSRYLRGASTDTQYF. CDR3 nucleotides: TGTGCCAGCAGCCGTTACTTGAGAGGGGCTAGCACAGATACGCAGTATTTT.

The V and J genes are TRBV7-9 and TRBJ1-1; TRBD1 is a possible D gene (6 bases). CDR3 size: 17 residues. The germline V gene has CDR1 SEHNR and CDR2 FQNEAQ (reference sequence). The germline V and J ends were trimmed by 6 bases and 0 bases, with 20 bases remaining between them. The CDR3 sequence: CASSRRDTWGVNTEAFF. The CDR3 DNA follows: TGTGCCAGCAGTCGCCGGGACACCTGGGGAGTGAACACTGAAGCTTTCTTT. Variable domain in full (rest from reference TRBV7-9 and TRBJ1-1): DTGVSQNPRHKITKRGQNVTFRCDPISEHNRLYWYRQTLGQGPEFLTYFQNEAQLEKSRLLSDRFSAERPKGSFSTLEIQRTEQGDSAMYLCASSRRDTWGVNTEAFFGQGTRLTVV.

The chain employs TRBV28 and TRBJ2-7; D is undetermined. The CDR3 has 15 residues. Trimming pared 5 bases from V and 4 bases from J, leaving 18 bases between. Germline V gene sequence: CDR1 MDHEN, CDR2 SYDVKM. The CDR3: CASSTPRRPPYEQYF. The CDR3 DNA sequence: TGTGCCAGCAGTACCCCCCGCAGGCCCCCTTACGAGCAGTACTTC.

The chain uses TRBV10-3 and TRBJ2-3; D is perhaps TRBD1 (6 bases). This CDR3 has 15 amino acids. V was clipped by 3 bases and J by 1 base, with 11 bases between them. Germline V gene lookup returns CDR1 ENHRY and CDR2 SYGVKD. The CDR3 sequence is CAISDTGSRTDTQYF. In DNA, the CDR3 is TGTGCCATCAGTGATACAGGGTCCCGCACAGATACGCAGTATTTT.

V gene TRBV27 combines with J gene TRBJ2-2, with D tentatively TRBD2 (6 bases). Per the germline V gene, CDR1 is MNHEY and CDR2 is SMNVEV (reference sequence). CDR3 length equals 18 residues. Trimming cost V 3 bases and J 0 bases, with 17 bases left between them. DNA for the CDR3: TGTGCCAGCAGTTTCCTACTACTAGCCGCAACGAACACCGGGGAGCTGTTTTTT. Protein: CASSFLLLAATNTGELFF.

The rearrangement joins TRBV15 to TRBJ2-7; maybe TRBD2 (5 bases). Germline CDR1 is LNHNV and CDR2 is YYDKDF (reference sequence). This CDR3 spans 15 amino acids. Trimming removed 1 base from V and 2 bases from J, with 12 bases in between. The CDR3 DNA is TGTGCCACCAGCAGAGTCGCGACGGGAACCTACGAGCAGTACTTC. The encoded protein is CATSRVATGTYEQYF.